This entry concerns a single TCR beta chain. This clone was detected a few times. Its antigen target is currently unknown. No base-level quality is on record; no much larger clone is a single base apart. The cohort was made up of approximately 670 healthy bone marrow donors. At the time of sampling, every cohort member was nominally healthy, though immune exposures that went unrecorded were likely present. The donor tested CMV seronegative, placing the donor among the 300 to 400 seronegative members of the cohort. A peripheral blood sample was provided by each donor, and peripheral blood mononuclear cells were used for TCR beta sequencing. The Qiagen DNeasy Blood Extraction Kit was used to extract genomic DNA from the blood cell samples. The receptor library was made with the immunoSEQ multiplex PCR assay. A mixture of 60 forward primers for TCR Vbeta segments and 13 reverse primers for TCR Jbeta segments was used in the multiplex PCR. Amplification of the CDR3 region of rearranged TCR beta genes was performed with a multiplex PCR assay on genomic DNA. Amplified TCR beta libraries were sequenced as 87-base-pair reads on the Illumina HiSeq System. Turning to the authors' computational methods: Across the roughly 600 repertoires, a later analysis counted tens of millions of unique TCR beta chains, 9.5 million to 12 million of which were shared by at least two donors. Raw reads were error-corrected and collapsed into unique sequences by a nearest-neighbor algorithm in which closely related sequences were merged to remove PCR and sequencing errors. CDR3 sequences were aligned to IMGT reference sequences to assign V, D and J gene segments. For a sequence to be retained, a match of at least six nucleotides to both a V gene segment and a J gene segment was required. Rearrangements were classified as productive when the CDR3 lacked stop codons and remained in frame with V and J, and all other rearrangements were classified as non-productive. Following IMGT convention, CDR3 was defined as the stretch from the second conserved V-encoded cysteine up to the conserved J-encoded phenylalanine. The earlier analysis of roughly 590 of the donors excluded any sequence lacking an unambiguous match to a single V gene segment. An earlier analysis of 587 of the donors called V segments functional above 56.7% productive rearrangements and segregating when the between-donor standard deviation exceeded 5%. A statistical classification framework was built for diagnosing cytomegalovirus status from the catalog of TCR beta chain sequences. In a later analysis, V and J genes were assigned by comparing TCR nucleotide sequences against IMGT/GENE-DB human TR gene sequences. The TCRdist pipeline was used in a later analysis to assign CDR3 sequences and most-parsimonious VDJ recombination scenarios. In a later analysis, every TCR beta chain was defined by the combination of its CDR3 amino acid sequence and its V-gene family, and reads without a unique V-gene family were dropped. To address suspected cross-contamination and a sequencing artifact, a later analysis removed some 620 highly shared, low-generation-probability nucleotide sequences. For each public chain, a later analysis derived a clonal expansion index from normalized ranks of inferred template counts within each repertoire. In a later analysis, generation probabilities were computed using a VDJ recombination model fitted to out-of-frame rearrangements, and the results were checked against IGoR. A later analysis scored TCR-TCR, TCR-HLA and TCR-CMV co-occurrence with hypergeometric tests, applying a repertoire-size bias correction to TCR pairs. False discovery rates were estimated in a later analysis by permuting HLA or CMV assignments 20 times. In a later analysis, co-occurring TCRs were grouped with DBSCAN, and TCRdist sequence similarity was added when clustering was performed within HLA-allele-positive subsets. Co-occurrence clustering excluded repertoires with fewer than 30,000 or more than 120,000 public chains, plus five with anomalous nucleotide sharing. Not all clones reach the TCRdb copy of this immuneACCESS table, which keeps in-frame sequences only. Checked studies attribute under half of the gap to unresolved V genes and leave the rest unexplained. That table furnishes V, J and clone size, whereas the DNA furnished D and trimming. The sample contains some 110,000 clones, approximately 65% of them found a single time. The biggest ten clones account for 1.5% to 1.7% of the sample.

CDR1 is given as SGHRS and CDR2 as YFSETQ, both from the germline V gene. From the cysteine up to the phenylalanine, the CDR3 has a length of 14 residues. CDR3 DNA is the only sequence kept; it has 42 bases, read in frame from the first base. V gives up 1 base and J gives up 4 bases, and the segment between their germline ends measures 8 bases. These data come from a study of cytomegalovirus exposure and HLA in healthy donors (dated by TCRdb to the late 2010s). With respect to the entire study: An earlier analysis of 587 of the donors reported about 260 Gb of sequence data and 95 million to 120 million unique TCR beta sequences obtained from some 200 million T cells. Donor age, sex, ethnicity and CMV serostatus were collected together with the repertoire data. About five DR-DQ haplotypes were handled as single units for association and clustering, since linkage in the cohort was strong. The study aimed to test whether signatures of past pathogen exposure could be identified by cataloging public T cell receptors. Among under 450 genotyped donors of the cohort, an average of about 240,000 unique TCR beta nucleotide sequences were sequenced per donor, roughly a sixth of them non-productive. An earlier analysis of 587 of the donors applied high-throughput TCR beta sequencing to assess whether each TCR beta V gene segment acted as functional or pseudogenic. Around 320 gigabases of sequencing data and approximately 85 million unique TCR sequences were included in an early release covering about 700 HLA-typed donors. A later analysis re-examined previously published TCR beta repertoires from 610 or so donors and added high-resolution HLA genotyping to investigate patterns of TCR occurrence. Every repertoire in the discovery cohort had been generated on one and the same sequencing platform. Along with the approximately 700-subject first cohort, a separate validation cohort of approximately 110 different subjects was used. Typing coverage differed by locus: A, B, C, DRB1 and DQB1 were typed in roughly 620-640 donors, DQA1 in 522, DPA1 in approximately 610, and DPB1 in just under 490. To predict cytomegalovirus infection status, the study brought together high-throughput TCR immunosequencing, statistical association of individual TCRs with disease status, and machine learning. The T cell repertoires of several hundred subjects were profiled by immunosequencing and related to cytomegalovirus serostatus. A later genetic analysis took genome-wide SNP genotypes for about three fifths of the roughly 670 donors and used that subset as a discovery cohort. HLA typing included class I and class II loci at four-digit resolution. Rather than using new phenotypic data, the later analysis identified candidate immune exposures from TCR beta sequences and from how often those sequences occurred across donors. The genetic ancestry cluster associated with self-reported Caucasian donors included approximately 85% of the roughly 380 genotyped donors. Study-wide findings and limitations: For the cohort, immune exposure information was limited to CMV serostatus. Because the 87-base-pair reads could not distinguish some IMGT-functional V segments, including TRBV6-2 and TRBV6-3, those segments were excluded. A cluster of highly shared sequence variants was judged likely to be a technical artifact of the sequencing pipeline. In a later analysis, the rate of TCR association differed among HLA loci, with DRB1 alleles having the most associated TCRs and HLA-C alleles having the fewest. Because some donors lacked HLA typing at each locus, the association tests relied only on the typed subset. A later genetic analysis associated a missense DCLRE1C variant with V-gene and J-gene trimming of TCR beta chains, and an independent cohort replicated the association. This cohort had only TCR beta chains sequenced, and the lack of alpha or paired-chain data limited which features could be detected. A few of the identified cytomegalovirus-associated TCR beta chains were confirmed in vitro to be specific for cytomegalovirus antigens. When HLA alleles, especially DR and DQ, strongly co-occurred, TCR associations were difficult to assign to individual alleles. According to a later genetic analysis, donors in an Asian-associated ancestry cluster had fewer N-insertions in productive TCRs than the roughly 660-donor mean. Several of the top co-occurrence clusters appeared to be linked to parvovirus B19, influenza, CMV and Epstein-Barr virus, according to a later analysis. Specific HLA alleles were associated with 16,951 TCR beta sequences at a false discovery rate of 0.05 in a later analysis. In both the original and validation cohorts, the classifier was reported to diagnose cytomegalovirus status with high specificity and sensitivity. Linkage disequilibrium might explain the correlated functional status among segregating V segments, but an unknown experimental factor could not be excluded. In an earlier analysis of 450 to 750 of the donors, most TCR beta V segments appeared in productive rearrangements about 90% or about 30% of the time, broadly matching IMGT annotations. Approximately 16 rarely observed V segments, including chromosome 9 orphons, were excluded from the earlier analysis of about 500 of the donors because counts were too low. Presence/absence analyses assumed roughly uniform sequencing depth across donors, an assumption that may not hold. A total of about 150 TCR beta chains were listed by the study as associated with cytomegalovirus. Across donors, most TCR sequences were observed very rarely, whereas some public TCRs were present in many individuals. In a later analysis, HLA-associated TCR beta chains were found to be more clonally expanded and to have lower generation probabilities than equally common non-associated chains. A further reported finding was that TCR beta sequences accurately predicted the HLA-A and HLA-B alleles for most subjects in the first cohort. A later analysis found that most CMV-associated TCR beta chains appeared HLA-restricted, with HLA associations seemingly driven largely by CMV exposure. According to the authors, the approach could potentially be generalized to other disease states and immunological phenotypes.

Sequencing was carried out using PBMCs. The V gene is TRBV5-1 and the J gene is TRBJ1-4, with the D gene not confidently named. The TCR was taken from a man between 18 and 29 years old in good health and CMV-seronegative. The nucleotide sequence is TGCGCCAGCAGCTTGCGAGGGATTAATGAAAAACTGTTTTTT. It encodes CASSLRGINEKLFF.